Shown below are 15 T cell receptor beta chains from a single sample sequenced in a study of shared clonotypes between healthy human individuals. Generated by immunoSEQ multiplex PCR, the TCRdb table keeps only in-frame clones and is missing some. The data contain 800,000 to 1,200,000 clones, about four fifths of them singletons. The material sequenced was memory CD4+ T cells from PBMCs. Subset described: CD45RA-negative fraction. These receptors were collected from a man aged 18 to 30 in good health. Some clones in this sample may be carry-over from other donors' samples.

The V call is TRBV6-6, the J call TRBJ1-1, with D possibly matching TRBD1 (5 bases). Trimming cost V 5 bases and J 8 bases, with 9 bases left between them. Germline V gene sequence: CDR1 MNHNY, CDR2 SVGAGI (reference sequence). There are 11 residues in the CDR3. CDR3 bases: TGTGCCAGCAGTGTGGGGGTAGAAGCTTTCTTT. It is translated as CASSVGVEAFF.

The chain carries TRBV18 and TRBJ2-5, with D tentatively TRBD1 (6 bases). Trimming removed 6 bases from V and 1 base from J, with 12 bases in between. Germline V gene lookup returns CDR1 KGHSH and CDR2 LQKENI. The CDR3 contains 14 residues. The DNA of the CDR3 is TGTGCCAGCTCGAAAACAGGGATCCAAGAGACCCAGTACTTC. Its translation: CASSKTGIQETQYF. Looking up the rest from reference TRBV18 and TRBJ2-5 gives the full variable domain: NAGVMQNPRHLVRRRGQEARLRCSPMKGHSHVYWYRQLPEEGLKFMVYLQKENIIDESGMPKERFSAEFPKEGPSILRIQQVVRGDSAAYFCASSKTGIQETQYFGPGTRLLVL.

The rearrangement uses TRBV6-1 and TRBJ2-2; 8 bases map to TRBD1. Germline V gene lookup returns CDR1 MNHNS and CDR2 SASEGT. This CDR3 region has 16 residues. After removal of 2 bases from V and 4 bases from J, the junction contained 6 bases not matched to a gene. CDR3 sequence (DNA): TGTGCCAGCAGTGAACCGCAGGGGGCGGCCACCGGGGAGCTGTTTTTT. Encoded protein: CASSEPQGAATGELFF.

The rearrangement links TRBV27 to TRBJ2-5, with TRBD1 matching 9 bases. Germline V gene lookup returns CDR1 MNHEY and CDR2 SMNVEV (reference sequence). The CDR3 totals 15 residues. Losses at the gene ends were 8 bases for V and 1 base for J; bases not matched to a gene: 8. The DNA for the CDR3 is TGTGCCAGCTCCCGAGGACAGGGGAGCCAAGAGACCCAGTACTTC. It encodes CASSRGQGSQETQYF.

The chain carries TRBV20-1 and TRBJ1-2, with D possibly being TRBD1 (5 bases). CDR3 length: 11 residues. V dropped 4 bases and J dropped 13 bases, with 16 bases sitting between them. CDR1 and CDR2 from the germline V gene are DFQATT and SNEGSKA (reference sequence). The CDR3 is CSATGPRVSTF. Here the CDR3 DNA reads TGCAGTGCTACGGGACCCCGAGTTAGCACCTTC.

This clone appeared once. The chain employs TRBV20-1 and TRBJ2-1; 7 bases line up with TRBD1. Germline CDR1 and CDR2: DFQATT and SNEGSKA (reference sequence). Trimming removed 6 bases from V and 12 bases from J; junction bases left unmatched: 8. There are 11 residues in the CDR3. The CDR3 loop is CSAYRQGRQFF. The CDR3, as DNA: TGCAGTGCCTATAGACAGGGTAGGCAGTTCTTC.

This chain connects TRBV27 to TRBJ2-1; TRBD2 aligns across 7 bases. The CDR3 has 14 amino acids. Germline assignment: CDR1 MNHEY and CDR2 SMNVEV (reference sequence). V shed 7 bases, J shed 4 bases, and the junction held 7 bases outside the gene matches. This CDR3 reads CASTPAGRYNEQFF. The DNA of the CDR3 is TGTGCCAGCACCCCAGCGGGAAGATACAATGAGCAGTTCTTC.

CDR3 bases: TGTGCCAGCACCTTCTTCGGGGGAAACACTGAAGCTTTCTTT. It is translated as CASTFFGGNTEAFF. The V and J genes are TRBV6-6 and TRBJ1-1, with D maybe TRBD1 (5 bases). The CDR3 contains 14 residues. Trimming left V 7 bases short and J 2 bases short, with 14 bases between. Germline-derived CDR1 and CDR2 are MNHNY and SVGAGI (reference sequence).

The CDR3, as DNA: TGTGCCAGCAGTGCGAGACAGGGGGCCTATGGCTACACCTTC. It is translated as CASSARQGAYGYTF. V gene TRBV25-1 combines with J gene TRBJ1-2; 10 positions agree with TRBD1. V trimming: 4 bases; J trimming: 4 bases; junction bases outside the gene matches: 3. This CDR3 comprises 14 residues. Germline V lookup: CDR1 MGHDK, CDR2 SYGVNS.

The table lists this clone with a few counts. Other DNA variants within this sample encode the same CDR3. The rearrangement uses TRBV29-1 and TRBJ2-5, with D perhaps matching TRBD1 (7 bases). V lost 6 bases and J 0 bases, leaving 11 bases between the germline ends. This CDR3 contains 13 residues. Looked up from germline, CDR1 is SQVTM and CDR2 is ANQGSEA. CDR3 protein: CSVAGQYQETQYF. CDR3 DNA sequence: TGCAGCGTGGCGGGACAGTACCAAGAGACCCAGTACTTC.

For the CDR3, the DNA is TGTGCCAGCAGTTTAGGCCCCGGGACAGACACTGAAGCTTTCTTT. Residues: CASSLGPGTDTEAFF. V and J are TRBV28 and TRBJ1-1; TRBD1 matches at 7 bases. Unmatched junction bases numbered 6, after V lost 2 bases and J lost 3 bases. Germline V gene lookup returns CDR1 MDHEN and CDR2 SYDVKM. CDR3 length equals 15 residues. Drawing the rest from reference TRBV28 and TRBJ1-1, the complete variable domain is DVKVTQSSRYLVKRTGEKVFLECVQDMDHENMFWYRQDPGLGLRLIYFSYDVKMKEKGDIPEGYSVSREKKERFSLILESASTNQTSMYLCASSLGPGTDTEAFFGQGTRLTVV.

The chain recombines TRBV11-3 with TRBJ2-1; possible D gene TRBD2, 6 bases. CDR3 length: 14 residues. V lost 0 bases and J 10 bases, leaving 13 bases between the germline ends. Germline V CDR1 and CDR2: SGHNT, YENEEA. CDR3 in DNA: TGTGCCAGCAGCTTAGATCTAAGGGACTCAGAGCAGTTCTTC. Residues: CASSLDLRDSEQFF.

This clone appeared once. This sequence joins TRBV6-9 and TRBJ2-5; 8 bases are a match to TRBD1. The germline V gene encodes CDR1 MNHGY and CDR2 SVAAGI. The CDR3 contains 15 residues. V was clipped by 3 bases and J by 4 bases; unmatched bases: 7. The CDR3 region is CASSYSQGARETQYF. CDR3 coding DNA: TGTGCCAGCAGTTACTCCCAGGGGGCGCGAGAGACCCAGTACTTC.

The chain couples TRBV9 to TRBJ2-3, with 9 bases fitting TRBD2. The germline V gene has CDR1 SGDLS and CDR2 YYNGEE. The junction had 6 bases not matched to a gene; V was cut back by 0 bases and J by 4 bases. This CDR3 comprises 16 residues. For the CDR3, the DNA is TGTGCCAGCAGCGTAGGAATAGCGGGAGAATCAGATACGCAGTATTTT. The encoded protein is CASSVGIAGESDTQYF. The variable domain in full, with the rest retrieved from reference TRBV9 and TRBJ2-3, is DSGVTQTPKHLITATGQRVTLRCSPRSGDLSVYWYQQSLDQGLQFLIQYYNGEERAKGNILERFSAQQFPDLHSELNLSSLELGDSALYFCASSVGIAGESDTQYFGPGTRLTVL.

Worth noting for this clone: Other nucleotide sequences from this sample produce the same CDR3. J is TRBJ2-5 and V is TRBV20-1; D is unclear. The CDR3 is 10 residues long. Trimming took 6 bases from V and 5 from J, leaving 7 bases between them. CDR1 is DFQATT and CDR2 is SNEGSKA in the germline V gene (reference sequence). The CDR3 bases are TGCAGTGCCGATCGGGAGACCCAGTACTTC. Amino acids: CSADRETQYF.